The entry that follows covers one TCR beta chain sequence. Antigen unknown. Sorted-subset replicate PCRs used 150 to 250 ng of genomic DNA. This amount corresponded to approximately 30,000 T cell genomes. Here immunoSEQ multiplex PCR was the method, and the copy in TCRdb shows in-frame clones only, minus some. The repertoire consists of fewer than 1.6 million clones, with 98% occurring once and the leading ten covering 0.36%. The sample comes from a study of shared clonotypes between healthy human individuals. Study-level background: The composition of the donors was two women and three men aged 18 to 49. Study conclusions and caveats: Naive CD4 clonotypes overlapped across several donors at around 4.8%.

The TCR was taken from a man aged 25 to 40 in good health. Material for sequencing was naive CD4+ T cells sorted from blood. The subset was: CD45RA+ positively selected.

The DNA of the CDR3 is TGTGCCAGCAGCTTCGGACAGGGGGACGAGCAGTTCTTC. It is translated as CASSFGQGDEQFF. The rearrangement joins TRBV5-4 to TRBJ2-1; 10 bases map to TRBD1. CDR1 SGHNT and CDR2 YYREEE come from the germline V gene (reference sequence). The CDR3 extends over 13 amino acids. Trimming cost V 2 bases and J 10 bases; bases outside gene matches: 3.